The clone carrying this T cell receptor beta chain was detected once. This specimen comes from a study of blood T cell repertoires in COVID-19. The overall study: Samples taken during acute and convalescent COVID-19 were collected in the United States, Italy and Spain. PBMCs, B-cell-depleted T cells, or T cells provided the cDNA or gDNA that made up the material.

Per the original methods: Amplification of reference gene primers was used by the study to estimate nucleated cell counts. Some clones are missing from TCRdb's copy, which holds only in-frame ones; the method was immunoSEQ multiplex PCR. V, J and clone size reflect that table, while D and trimming were determined from the DNA. The sample has about 61,000 clones, around 77% seen once. The germline V gene has CDR1 SEHNR and CDR2 FQNEAQ (reference sequence). This CDR3 comprises 15 residues. Trimming shortened V by 2 bases and J by 0 bases, and 9 bases separated the two germline ends. V usage is TRBV7-9 and J usage is TRBJ2-3; D is unresolved. The sample was peripheral blood. The sequence came from a man aged 80 or over with active or convalescent COVID-19. CDR3 sequence: CASSLTRTSTDTQYF. CDR3 bases: TGTGCCAGCAGCTTAACCCGAACTAGCACAGATACGCAGTATTTT.